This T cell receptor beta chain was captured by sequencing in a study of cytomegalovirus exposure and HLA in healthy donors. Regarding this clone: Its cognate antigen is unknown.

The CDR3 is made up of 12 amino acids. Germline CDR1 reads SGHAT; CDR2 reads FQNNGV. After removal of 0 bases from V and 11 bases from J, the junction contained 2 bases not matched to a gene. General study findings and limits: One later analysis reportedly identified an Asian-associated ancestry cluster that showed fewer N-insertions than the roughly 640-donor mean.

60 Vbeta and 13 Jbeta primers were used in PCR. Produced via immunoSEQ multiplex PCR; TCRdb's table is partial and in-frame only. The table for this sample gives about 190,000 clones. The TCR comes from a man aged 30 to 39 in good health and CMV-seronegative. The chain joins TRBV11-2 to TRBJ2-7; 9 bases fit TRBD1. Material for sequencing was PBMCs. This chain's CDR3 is CASSLDRTGEYF. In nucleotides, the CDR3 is TGTGCCAGCAGCTTAGATCGGACAGGGGAGTACTTC.